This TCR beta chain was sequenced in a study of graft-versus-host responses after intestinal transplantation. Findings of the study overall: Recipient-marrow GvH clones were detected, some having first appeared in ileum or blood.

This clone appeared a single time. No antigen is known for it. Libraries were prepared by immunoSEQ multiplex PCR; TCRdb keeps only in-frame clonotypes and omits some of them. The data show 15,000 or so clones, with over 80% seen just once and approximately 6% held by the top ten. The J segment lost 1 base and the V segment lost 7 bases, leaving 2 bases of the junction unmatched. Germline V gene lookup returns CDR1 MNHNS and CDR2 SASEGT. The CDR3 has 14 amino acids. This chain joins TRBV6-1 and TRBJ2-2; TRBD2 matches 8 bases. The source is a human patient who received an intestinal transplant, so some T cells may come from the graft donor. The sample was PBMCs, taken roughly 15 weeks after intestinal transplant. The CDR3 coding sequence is TGTGCCAGCAAACTAGCGGTGAACACCGGGGAGCTGTTTTTT. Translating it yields CASKLAVNTGELFF.